Below, 9 T cell receptor beta chains from the same sample are listed, as sequenced in a study of T cell responses to AZD1222 COVID-19 vaccine. Sequenced by immunoSEQ multiplex PCR; TCRdb stores in-frame clones only, minus some. The table shows about 120,000 clones, with roughly 90% occurring only once. Source: peripheral blood, taken 28 days after the second AZD1222 dose. The receptors derive from an adult who received the AZD1222 COVID-19 vaccine.

The chain links TRBV7-6 to TRBJ2-1, with a possible D match to TRBD1 (5 bases). The V end lost 5 bases, the J end lost 0 bases, and 14 bases lay between the germline ends. The CDR3 is 16 residues long. The V gene's germline CDR1 is SGHVS and CDR2 FNYEAQ. CDR3 amino acids: CASSQSSQGSYNEQFF. The CDR3 coding sequence is TGTGCCAGCAGCCAATCCAGTCAGGGCTCCTACAATGAGCAGTTCTTC.

V is TRBV28 and J is TRBJ1-5; D gene unclear. The germline CDR1 and CDR2 sequences are MDHEN and SYDVKM. V lost 6 bases to trimming and J lost 1 base, with 13 bases between them. The CDR3 is 15 residues long. The CDR3 DNA sequence: TGTGCCAGCAGCTTACCAGACCGGAGCAATCAGCCCCAGCATTTT. Translated, it gives CASSLPDRSNQPQHF.

This clone has only one observation. The rearrangement links TRBV19 to TRBJ1-5, with TRBD1 matching 9 bases. There are 13 residues in the CDR3. The V gene's germline CDR1 is LNHDA and CDR2 SQIVND (reference sequence). Losses at the gene ends were 6 bases for V and 6 bases for J; bases not matched to a gene: 3. The CDR3 protein is CASSGTGFQPQHF. The CDR3 DNA sequence: TGTGCCAGTAGCGGGACAGGGTTTCAGCCCCAGCATTTT.

The chain recombines TRBV7-9 with TRBJ1-6, with D possibly TRBD1 on 6 matching bases. CDR3 size: 16 residues. Germline-derived CDR1 and CDR2 are SEHNR and FQNEAQ (reference sequence). V lost 4 bases and J 5 bases, leaving 15 bases between the germline ends. The chain's CDR3 is CASSSTWTENNSPLHF. In DNA form, the CDR3 reads TGTGCCAGCAGCTCGACCTGGACAGAGAATAATTCACCCCTCCACTTT.

The rearrangement links TRBV5-1 to TRBJ1-3; possible D gene TRBD1, 6 bases. V gave up 4 bases and J gave up 0 bases, with 11 bases separating them. The CDR3 is 15 residues long. Germline CDR1 reads SGHRS; CDR2 reads YFSETQ. CDR3 coding DNA: TGCGCCAGCAGCCCCGGACAGAACTCTGGAAACACCATATATTTT. Translation gives CASSPGQNSGNTIYF.

The genes are TRBV7-9 and TRBJ1-2; no clear D gene. Trimming shortened V by 3 bases and J by 1 base, and 0 bases separated the two germline ends. CDR3 size: 11 residues. The germline CDR1 and CDR2 sequences are SEHNR and FQNEAQ (reference sequence). The CDR3 nucleotides read TGTGCCAGCAGCTTTAACTATGGCTACACCTTC. It yields the protein CASSFNYGYTF. The full variable domain, in which reference TRBV7-9 and TRBJ1-2 provide the parts outside the CDR3, is DTGVSQNPRHKITKRGQNVTFRCDPISEHNRLYWYRQTLGQGPEFLTYFQNEAQLEKSRLLSDRFSAERPKGSFSTLEIQRTEQGDSAMYLCASSFNYGYTFGSGTRLTVV.

This clone was recorded a few times. The chain uses TRBV1 and TRBJ1-5; the tabulated D call, TRBD1, remains unverified against the DNA. TRBV1 is labeled a pseudogene. This CDR3 is built from 19 residues. CDR3 sequence: CTSSSRLYGTVWTPQPQHF. The CDR3, as DNA: TGCACCAGCAGCTCCCGACTTTACGGGACAGTATGGACCCCTCAGCCCCAGCATTTT.

The chain has TRBV28 and TRBJ2-1, with 8 bases identical to TRBD2. The CDR3 is made up of 16 amino acids. CDR1 and CDR2 (germline): MDHEN, SYDVKM. Trimming cost V 2 bases and J 4 bases; bases outside gene matches: 7. CDR3 sequence: CASSLIGGASYNEQFF. CDR3 nucleotides: TGTGCCAGCAGTTTAATCGGGGGGGCGTCTTACAATGAGCAGTTCTTC.

The V call is TRBV11-1, the J call TRBJ1-2; D is ambiguous. Germline V gene lookup returns CDR1 SGHAT and CDR2 FQDESV (reference sequence). This CDR3 has 13 amino acids. Trimming shortened V by 2 bases and J by 3 bases, and 7 bases separated the two germline ends. CDR3: CASSLNRDYGYTF. CDR3 DNA: TGTGCCAGCAGCTTAAACCGGGACTATGGCTACACCTTC.